This TCR beta chain appears in the sequencing data of a study of T cell responses to AZD1222 COVID-19 vaccine. The data were produced by immunoSEQ multiplex PCR, yet TCRdb's version contains in-frame clones alone and is incomplete. The table lists approximately 80,000 clones, 70% to 90% of them singletons. The germline V gene has CDR1 SGHDN and CDR2 FVKESK. This CDR3 is 17 amino acids long. Trimming removed 5 bases from V and 1 base from J; junction bases left unmatched: 8. The sequence came from an adult who received the AZD1222 COVID-19 vaccine. The J gene is TRBJ2-7, the V gene TRBV14; TRBD2 aligns across 13 bases. Sequences were derived from peripheral blood, sampled 28 days after the second AZD1222 dose. Written as DNA, the CDR3 is TGTGCCAGCAGCTTTGGACTAGCGGGGGTCCAGTCCTACGAGCAGTACTTC. Its protein product is CASSFGLAGVQSYEQYF.